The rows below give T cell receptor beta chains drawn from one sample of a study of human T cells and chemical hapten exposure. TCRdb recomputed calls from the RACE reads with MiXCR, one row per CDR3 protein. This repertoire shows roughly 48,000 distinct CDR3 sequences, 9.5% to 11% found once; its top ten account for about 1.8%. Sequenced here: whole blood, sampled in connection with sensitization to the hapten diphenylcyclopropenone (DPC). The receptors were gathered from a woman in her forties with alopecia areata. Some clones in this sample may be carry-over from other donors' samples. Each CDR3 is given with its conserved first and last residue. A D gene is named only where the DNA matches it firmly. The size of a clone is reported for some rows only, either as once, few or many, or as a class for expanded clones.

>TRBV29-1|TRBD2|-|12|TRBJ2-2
TGCAGCGCCGTAGCGGGAGCCGGGGAGCTGTTTTTT
CSAVAGAGELFF
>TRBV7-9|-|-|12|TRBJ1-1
TGTGCAGCGGCAACCAGCCCAGCTGAAGCTTTCTTT
CAAATSPAEAFF
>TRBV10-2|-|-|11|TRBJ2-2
TGCGCCAGCTGGAACACCGGGGAGCTGTTTTTT
CASWNTGELFF
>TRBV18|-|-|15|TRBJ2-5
TGTGCCAGCTCACCACGGGGGCTCGACCAAGAGACCCAGTACTTC
CASSPRGLDQETQYF
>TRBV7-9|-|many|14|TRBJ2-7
TGTGCCAGCAGCTCACCGGGGTCAAGCTACGAGCAGTACTTC
CASSSPGSSYEQYF
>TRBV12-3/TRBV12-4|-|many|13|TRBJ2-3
TGTGCCAGCACCTCTCGGGTCACAGATACGCAGTATTTT
CASTSRVTDTQYF
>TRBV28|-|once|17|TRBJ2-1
TGTGCCAGCAGTTCAACAGGGTCCCCCGATACCTACAATGAGCAGTTCTTC
CASSSTGSPDTYNEQFF
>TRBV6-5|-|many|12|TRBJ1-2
TGTGCCAGCAGGGCGATTAACTATGGCTACACCTTC
CASRAINYGYTF
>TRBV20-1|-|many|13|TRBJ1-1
TGCAGTGCTAGAAGGGGGGTTGGGACTGAAGCTTTCTTT
CSARRGVGTEAFF
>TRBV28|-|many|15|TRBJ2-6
TGTGCCAGCAGTTTGGGGGGCGCTGGGGCCAACGTCCTGACTTTC
CASSLGGAGANVLTF
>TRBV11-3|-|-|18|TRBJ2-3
TGTGCCAGCAGCCCGACAGGGTGGGATAGCGGGAGCACAGATACGCAGTATTTT
CASSPTGWDSGSTDTQYF
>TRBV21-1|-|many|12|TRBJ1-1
TGTGCCAGCAGCAAAGAGAGGGGGTGGACTTTCTTT
CASSKERGWTFF
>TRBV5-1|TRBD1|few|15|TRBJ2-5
TGCGCCAGCAGCGGACAGGGGGCGGCCCAAGAGACCCAGTACTTC
CASSGQGAAQETQYF
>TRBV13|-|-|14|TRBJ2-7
TGTGCCAGCAGCTTAGGCGACCGGCGTACTGAGCAGTACTTC
CASSLGDRRTEQYF
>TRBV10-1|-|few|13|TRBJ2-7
TGCGCCAGCAGTGAGTACCCCCCCTCCGAGCAGTACTTC
CASSEYPPSEQYF
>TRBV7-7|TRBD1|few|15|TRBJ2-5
TGTGCTAGCAGCCGCCACCCTGAGGGGGCACAGACCCAGTACTTC
CASSRHPEGAQTQYF
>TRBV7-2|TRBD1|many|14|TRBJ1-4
TGTGCCAGCAGCTCTGGGACAGTAGGGGAAAAACTGTTTTTT
CASSSGTVGEKLFF
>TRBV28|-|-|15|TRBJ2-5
TGTGCCAGCAGTTTTGTCTACCACCACCAAGAGACCCAGTACTTC
CASSFVYHHQETQYF
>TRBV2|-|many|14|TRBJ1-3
TGTGCCAGCAGAGACAGACTCTCTGGAAACACCATATATTTT
CASRDRLSGNTIYF
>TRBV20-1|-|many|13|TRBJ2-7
TGCAGCCATGATGGTCTAAGCTCCTACGAGCAGTACTTC
CSHDGLSSYEQYF
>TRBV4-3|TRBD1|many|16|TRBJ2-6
TGCGCCAGCAGCCAAGACAGGGGGTCTGGGGCCAACGTCCTGACTTTC
CASSQDRGSGANVLTF
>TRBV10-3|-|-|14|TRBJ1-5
TGTGCCGCTGGGTCCCCGGGGGGCAATCAGCCCCAGCATTTT
CAAGSPGGNQPQHF
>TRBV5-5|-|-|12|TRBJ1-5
TGTGCCAGCAGTTTTTACAATCAGCCCCAGCATTTT
CASSFYNQPQHF
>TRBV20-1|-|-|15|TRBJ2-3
TGCAGTGCTACCGCCCCGTGGGAGAGGACAGATACGCAGTATTTT
CSATAPWERTDTQYF
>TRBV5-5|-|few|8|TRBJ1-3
TGTGCCAGCAGCTTAAAGTATTTT
CASSLKYF
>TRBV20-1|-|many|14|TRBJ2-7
TGCAGTGCTAGAGTAGGAGGGGCCGATTACGAGCAGTACTTC
CSARVGGADYEQYF
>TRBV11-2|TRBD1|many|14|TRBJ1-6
TGTGCCAGCACCATAGGGGGACAGGGGACACCCCTCCACTTT
CASTIGGQGTPLHF
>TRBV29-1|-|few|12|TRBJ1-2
TGCAGCGTTGAGGGCCCGGGTCATGGCTACACCTTC
CSVEGPGHGYTF
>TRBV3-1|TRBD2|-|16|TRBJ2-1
TGTGCCAGCAGCCAAGCCGGCGGGAGGACTTACAATGAGCAGTTCTTC
CASSQAGGRTYNEQFF
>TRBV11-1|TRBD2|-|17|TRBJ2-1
TGTGCCAGCAGCTTAATGGGGTACGGACTAGCGGACAATGAGCAGTTCTTC
CASSLMGYGLADNEQFF
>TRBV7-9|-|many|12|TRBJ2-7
TGTGCCAGCAGCGAACAGCACTACGAGCAGTACTTC
CASSEQHYEQYF
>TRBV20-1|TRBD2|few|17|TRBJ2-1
TGCAGTGCTCCACCAGACGGGACTAGCGGGGCCTCTGGAAAGCAGTTCTTC
CSAPPDGTSGASGKQFF
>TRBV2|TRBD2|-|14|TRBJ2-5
TGTGCCAGCAGTGAATTCGGGGGGCAAGAGACCCAGTACTTC
CASSEFGGQETQYF
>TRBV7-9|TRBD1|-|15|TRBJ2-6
TGTGCCAGCAGCCTGACAGGGGCCGGGGCCAACGTCCTGACTTTC
CASSLTGAGANVLTF
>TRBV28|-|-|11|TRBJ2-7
TGTGCCACCTTGGGCCGCTACGAGCAGTACTTC
CATLGRYEQYF